The 7 T cell receptor beta chains reported below all come from one sample, sequenced in a study of cytomegalovirus exposure and HLA in healthy donors. The PCR had 60 Vbeta and 13 Jbeta primers. Produced via immunoSEQ multiplex PCR; TCRdb's table is partial and in-frame only. The repertoire includes 150,000 to 200,000 clones, approximately 85% of them detected once, and almost 9.5% sits in the top ten. Sample: PBMCs. The receptors derive from a man in his late teens or twenties in good health and CMV-seropositive.

This chain joins TRBV7-8 and TRBJ1-2; D gene unclear. The CDR3 consists of 14 residues. The germline V gene has CDR1 SGHVS and CDR2 FQNEAQ. V was trimmed by 3 bases and J by 2 bases, leaving 10 bases between them. CDR3: CASSLGLGNYGYTF. In nucleotides, the CDR3 is TGTGCCAGCAGCTTGGGCTTGGGCAACTATGGCTACACCTTC.

In this sample, this clone turned up once. A read error may produce the germline difference seen at one junction end. The chain employs TRBV2 and TRBJ1-1; 10 nucleotides align to TRBD1. This CDR3 comprises 14 residues. CDR1 SNHLY and CDR2 FYNNEI come from the germline V gene. The DNA of the CDR3 is TGTGCCAGCAGGAAGGGACAGGGGAACCCTGAAGCTTTCTTT. It is translated as CASRKGQGNPEAFF.

The chain couples TRBV9 to TRBJ1-1; D might be TRBD1 (6 bases). This CDR3 is built from 15 residues. Trimming took 0 bases from V and 10 from J, leaving 19 bases between them. Germline assignment: CDR1 SGDLS and CDR2 YYNGEE. CDR3 DNA: TGTGCCAGCAGCGTAGCTGGAGGGGGGGGGTTTGCAGCTTTCTTT. It encodes CASSVAGGGGFAAFF.

The J gene is TRBJ1-2, the V gene TRBV11-2; 8 bases are shared with TRBD1. Germline CDR1 reads SGHAT; CDR2 reads FQNNGV. V shed 5 bases, J shed 2 bases, and the junction held 7 bases outside the gene matches. CDR3 length: 15 residues. The CDR3 nucleotides are TGTGCCAGCAGCCAGAGTCAGGGGGCGAACTATGGCTACACCTTC. It yields the protein CASSQSQGANYGYTF.

The gene calls are TRBV7-6 and TRBJ2-1, with 8 bases aligning to TRBD2. Looked up from germline, CDR1 is SGHVS and CDR2 is FNYEAQ. The CDR3 contains 16 residues. With V trimmed by 1 base and J by 4 bases, 6 bases remained unmatched. This chain's CDR3 is CASSLEVTSGYNEQFF. CDR3 DNA: TGTGCCAGCAGCTTAGAGGTTACTAGCGGATACAATGAGCAGTTCTTC.

The chain links TRBV6-6 to TRBJ2-5; 7 bases map to TRBD1. The CDR3 has 15 amino acids. The germline V gene encodes CDR1 MNHNY and CDR2 SVGAGI (reference sequence). Trimming removed 2 bases from V and 3 bases from J; junction bases left unmatched: 6. The CDR3 spells CASSYGSGGKETQYF. The CDR3 nucleotides read TGTGCCAGCAGTTACGGGTCAGGGGGAAAAGAGACCCAGTACTTC.

The rearrangement joins TRBV21-1 to TRBJ1-3. TRBV21-1 is annotated as a pseudogene. This CDR3 comprises 15 residues. The CDR3 loop is CASSKRGGAGNTIYF. Written as DNA, the CDR3 is TGTGCCAGCAGCAAAAGGGGGGGGGCTGGAAACACCATATATTTT.